These T cell receptor beta chains were read from a single sample in a study of CD8 T cells in ankylosing spondylitis. TCRdb independently ran MiXCR on the 5' RACE reads; one entry per CDR3 protein. The sample consists of hundreds of thousands of distinct CDR3 sequences, approximately 12% of them appearing once. The material sequenced was blood, either unsorted or a sorted T cell fraction (not recorded which). These receptors all come from a male donor with ankylosing spondylitis. Each CDR3 is given with its conserved first and last residue. D genes are given only for firm matches.

D gene: TRBD2
V gene: TRBV20-1
CDR3 protein: CSARRGLASYNEQFF

D gene: -
V gene: TRBV20-1
CDR3 protein: CSARDRRVNYGYTF

D gene: TRBD2
V gene: TRBV12-3/TRBV12-4
CDR3 protein: CASRYPGLAYNEQFF

D gene: TRBD2
V gene: TRBV5-1
CDR3 protein: CASSLGLAGSTSTDTQYF

D gene: -
V gene: TRBV12-3/TRBV12-4
CDR3 protein: CASSLGVSLAKNIQYF

D gene: -
V gene: TRBV7-2
CDR3 protein: CASILGGGGDYGYTF

D gene: -
V gene: TRBV29-1
CDR3 protein: CSVGKVGNEQYF

D gene: TRBD1
V gene: TRBV7-9
CDR3 protein: CASKRQGSYTF

D gene: TRBD2
V gene: TRBV5-6
CDR3 protein: CASSLLAVRETQYF

D gene: -
V gene: TRBV10-1
CDR3 protein: CASSESNVGRGSYGYTF

D gene: -
V gene: TRBV3-1
CDR3 protein: CASSQVTPAATDTQYF

D gene: -
V gene: TRBV7-9
CDR3 protein: CASSSRTVADTQYF

D gene: -
V gene: TRBV10-3
CDR3 protein: CAISPDLSSYNEQFF

D gene: -
V gene: TRBV30
CDR3 protein: CAWSAGTSNQPQHF

D gene: TRBD2
V gene: TRBV7-2
CDR3 protein: CASSLLGGSGETQYF

D gene: -
V gene: TRBV20-1
CDR3 protein: CSTGTPTSYEQYF

D gene: TRBD2
V gene: TRBV3-1
CDR3 protein: CASSQTFRRLAQLPSSYNEQFF

D gene: -
V gene: TRBV20-1
CDR3 protein: CSARDRAHSDEQFF

D gene: -
V gene: TRBV5-1
CDR3 protein: CASSSGPTYTAFF

D gene: TRBD1
V gene: TRBV5-1
CDR3 protein: CASSVSRDRGFTQYF

D gene: TRBD1
V gene: TRBV11-2
CDR3 protein: CASSFPRTGGGERRNIQYF

D gene: TRBD2
V gene: TRBV3-1
CDR3 protein: CASSRRTSGRTETQYF

D gene: -
V gene: TRBV29-1
CDR3 protein: CSGGGRDTEAFF

D gene: -
V gene: TRBV20-1
CDR3 protein: CSARDEPREAFF

D gene: -
V gene: TRBV20-1
CDR3 protein: CSARAPNEQFF

D gene: -
V gene: TRBV5-1
CDR3 protein: CASSGGSQGNGNTIYF

D gene: TRBD2
V gene: TRBV20-1
CDR3 protein: CSEGLAAQETQYF

D gene: -
V gene: TRBV27
CDR3 protein: CASSNLGTDTQYF

D gene: TRBD1
V gene: TRBV27
CDR3 protein: CASSLSGTVQPQHF

D gene: TRBD2
V gene: TRBV25-1
CDR3 protein: CASSEYSELAGTQYF

D gene: TRBD2
V gene: TRBV29-1
CDR3 protein: CSVEVRDPGRAGEQFF

D gene: -
V gene: TRBV18
CDR3 protein: CASSSVSQETQYF

D gene: -
V gene: TRBV4-1
CDR3 protein: CASSHPGRRGQPQHF

D gene: TRBD1
V gene: TRBV15
CDR3 protein: CATSRSTGEGAEAFF

D gene: -
V gene: TRBV29-1
CDR3 protein: CSVHRASTEAFF

D gene: -
V gene: TRBV27
CDR3 protein: CASSFYPTGPNTEAFF

D gene: -
V gene: TRBV10-3
CDR3 protein: CAISESLPQETQYF

D gene: -
V gene: TRBV7-9
CDR3 protein: CASSSLGPDTEAFF

D gene: -
V gene: TRBV27
CDR3 protein: CASSSLGEQYF

D gene: TRBD2
V gene: TRBV20-1
CDR3 protein: CSVPGLAGGFAYEQYF

D gene: TRBD2
V gene: TRBV14
CDR3 protein: CASSASSGAYNEQFF

D gene: TRBD1
V gene: TRBV11-2
CDR3 protein: CASSLVGQMNTEAFF

D gene: -
V gene: TRBV5-1
CDR3 protein: CASSLGNSYEQYF

D gene: TRBD1
V gene: TRBV3-1
CDR3 protein: CASSQHRGGETEAFF

D gene: -
V gene: TRBV27
CDR3 protein: CASSLGAGLGGDTQYF